This T cell receptor beta chain stems from a study of molecular identifiers for immune sequencing clone quantification. Overall study context: RNA from 20,000 or 100,000 naive CD8 cells was split five ways in replicates, with four sequenced.

This CDR3 contains 13 residues. In germline, CDR1 is GTSNPN, CDR2 SVGIG (reference sequence). V lost 0 bases and J lost 4, with 9 bases in between. One entry per CDR3 protein results from TCRdb running MiXCR on the PCR reads. The sample includes just under 650,000 distinct CDR3 sequences, around 20% of them seen just once. This clonotype has only a few counts. Its target is not known. Study results and limitations: Underestimation of highly expanded clone sizes could arise where identical TCR molecules share a barcode. Spiked TCR RNA from one Jurkat cell reportedly showed up when mixed among roughly 1 million naive cells. Clones that had above 20 RNA copies took up over 98% of effector molecules but under 1% in naive cells.

The sequence was obtained from a human donor in good health. Some libraries in this study had Jurkat cell RNA spiked in. Sample: naive CD8+ T cells from blood, with Jurkat cell RNA spiked in. The subset was: FACS-sorted CD8+CD4-CCR7+CD45RA+ naive T cells. The chain combines TRBV30 with TRBJ2-5; the D gene is possibly TRBD1 (5 bases). DNA for the CDR3: TGTGCCTGGAGTGTACTCAGGGTAGAGACCCAGTACTTC. Encoded protein: CAWSVLRVETQYF.